This TCR beta chain was captured by sequencing in a study of shared clonotypes between healthy human individuals. Study in general: Ranging from 18 to 49 in age, donors were two women and a few men.

The method was immunoSEQ multiplex PCR; TCRdb's version includes in-frame clones alone and lacks a portion of them. The sample has over a million clones, approximately 68% seen once. Trimming took off 1 base at V and 1 base at J, with 7 bases between the two ends. This CDR3 contains 14 residues. Germline loops: CDR1 ENHRY, CDR2 SYGVKD. This clone was recorded at least ten times. The chain links TRBV10-3 to TRBJ1-1; tentatively, D is TRBD1 (5 bases). This TCR derives from a man between 18 and 29 years old in good health. Source material: memory CD4+ T cells sorted from blood. Subset in this sample: CD45RA-negative fraction. As DNA, the CDR3 is TGTGCCATCAGTGAGTGGGGACCGAACACTGAAGCTTTCTTT. The encoded protein is CAISEWGPNTEAFF.